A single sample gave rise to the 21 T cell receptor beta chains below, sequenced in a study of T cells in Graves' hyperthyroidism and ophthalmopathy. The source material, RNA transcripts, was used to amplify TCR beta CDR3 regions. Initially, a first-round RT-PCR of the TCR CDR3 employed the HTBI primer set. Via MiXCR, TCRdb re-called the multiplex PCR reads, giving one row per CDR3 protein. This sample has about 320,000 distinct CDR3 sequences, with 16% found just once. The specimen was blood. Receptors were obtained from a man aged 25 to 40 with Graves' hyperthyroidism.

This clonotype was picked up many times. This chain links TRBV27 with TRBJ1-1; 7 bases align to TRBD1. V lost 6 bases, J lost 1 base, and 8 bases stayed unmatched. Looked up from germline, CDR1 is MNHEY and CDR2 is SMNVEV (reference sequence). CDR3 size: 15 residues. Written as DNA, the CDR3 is TGTGCCAGCAGCCGTCTGGGACAGCAGAACACTGAAGCTTTCTTT. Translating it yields CASSRLGQQNTEAFF.

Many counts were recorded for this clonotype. CDR3 sequence (DNA): TGTGCCACCCTCCAGCGGTTCACAGATACGCAGTATTTT. It encodes CATLQRFTDTQYF. This chain uses TRBV6-1 with TRBJ2-3; tentative D call: TRBD2 (5 bases). The CDR3 runs 13 residues. Trimming took off 10 bases at V and 2 bases at J, with 13 bases between the two ends. The germline gives CDR1 MNHNS, CDR2 SASEGT.

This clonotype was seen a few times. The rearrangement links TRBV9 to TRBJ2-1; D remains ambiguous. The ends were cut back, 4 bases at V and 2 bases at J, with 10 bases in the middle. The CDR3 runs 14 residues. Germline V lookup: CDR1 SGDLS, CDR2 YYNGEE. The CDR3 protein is CASSFAVPYNEQFF. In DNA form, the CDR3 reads TGTGCCAGCAGCTTCGCCGTTCCCTACAATGAGCAGTTCTTC. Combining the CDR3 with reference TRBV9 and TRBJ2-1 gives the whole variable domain DSGVTQTPKHLITATGQRVTLRCSPRSGDLSVYWYQQSLDQGLQFLIQYYNGEERAKGNILERFSAQQFPDLHSELNLSSLELGDSALYFCASSFAVPYNEQFFGPGTRLTVL.

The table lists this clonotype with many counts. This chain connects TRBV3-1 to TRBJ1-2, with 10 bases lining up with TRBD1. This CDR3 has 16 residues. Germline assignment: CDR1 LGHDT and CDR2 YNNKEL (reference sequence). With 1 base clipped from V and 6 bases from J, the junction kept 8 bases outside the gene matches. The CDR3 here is CASSQGTGGNVDGYTF. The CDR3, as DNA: TGTGCCAGCAGCCAAGGGACAGGGGGAAATGTTGATGGCTACACCTTC.

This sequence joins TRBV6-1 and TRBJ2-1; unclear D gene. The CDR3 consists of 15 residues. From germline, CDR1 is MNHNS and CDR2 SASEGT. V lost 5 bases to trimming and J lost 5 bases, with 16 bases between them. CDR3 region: CASSYGFGVNNEQFF. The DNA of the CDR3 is TGTGCCAGCAGTTATGGGTTTGGGGTTAACAATGAGCAGTTCTTC.

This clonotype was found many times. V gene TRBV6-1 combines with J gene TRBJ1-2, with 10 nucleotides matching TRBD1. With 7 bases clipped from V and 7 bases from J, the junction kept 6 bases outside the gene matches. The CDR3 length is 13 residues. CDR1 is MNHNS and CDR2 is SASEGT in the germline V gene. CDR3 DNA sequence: TGTGCCAGCACCCCGACAGGGGGCGGTGGCTACACCTTC. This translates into CASTPTGGGGYTF.

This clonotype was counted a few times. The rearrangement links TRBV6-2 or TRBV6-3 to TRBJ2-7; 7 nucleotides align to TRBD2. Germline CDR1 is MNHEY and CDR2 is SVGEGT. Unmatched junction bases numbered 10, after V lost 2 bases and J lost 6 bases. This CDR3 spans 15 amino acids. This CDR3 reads CASSYRAGVEGEQYF. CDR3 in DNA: TGTGCCAGCAGTTACCGGGCGGGAGTGGAGGGCGAGCAGTACTTC.

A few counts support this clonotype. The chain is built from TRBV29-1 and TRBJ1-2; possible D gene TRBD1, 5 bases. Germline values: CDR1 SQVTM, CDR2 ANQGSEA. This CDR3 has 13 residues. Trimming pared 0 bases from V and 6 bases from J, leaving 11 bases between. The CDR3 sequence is CSVEDERGDGYTF. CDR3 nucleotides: TGCAGCGTTGAAGATGAACGAGGGGATGGCTACACCTTC.

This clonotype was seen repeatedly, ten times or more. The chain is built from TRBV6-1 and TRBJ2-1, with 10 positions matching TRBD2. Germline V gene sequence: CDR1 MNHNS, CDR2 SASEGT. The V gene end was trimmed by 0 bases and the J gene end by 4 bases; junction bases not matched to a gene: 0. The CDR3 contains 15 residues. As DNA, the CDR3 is TGTGCCAGCAGTGAAGCAGCGGGAGGGTACAATGAGCAGTTCTTC. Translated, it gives CASSEAAGGYNEQFF.

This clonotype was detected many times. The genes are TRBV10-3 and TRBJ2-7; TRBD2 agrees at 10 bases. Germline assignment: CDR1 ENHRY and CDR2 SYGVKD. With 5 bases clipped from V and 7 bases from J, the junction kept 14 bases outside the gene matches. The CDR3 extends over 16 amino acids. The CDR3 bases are TGTGCCATCAGTCCGGAAGGGTCTAGCGGGAGTCGGGAGCAGTACTTC. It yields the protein CAISPEGSSGSREQYF.

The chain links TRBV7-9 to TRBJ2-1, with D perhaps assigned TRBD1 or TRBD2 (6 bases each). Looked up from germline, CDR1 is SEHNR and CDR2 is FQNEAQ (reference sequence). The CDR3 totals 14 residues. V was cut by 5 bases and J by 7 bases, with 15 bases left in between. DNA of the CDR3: TGTGCCAGCAGCCGGGGGCGCAGGGCGAATGAGCAGTTCTTC. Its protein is CASSRGRRANEQFF.

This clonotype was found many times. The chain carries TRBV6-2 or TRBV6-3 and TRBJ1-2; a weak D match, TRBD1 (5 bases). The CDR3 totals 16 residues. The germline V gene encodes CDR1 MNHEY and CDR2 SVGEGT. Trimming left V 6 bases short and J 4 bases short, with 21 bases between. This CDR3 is CASRAPPATGAYGYTF. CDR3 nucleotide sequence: TGTGCCAGCAGAGCCCCCCCAGCAACTGGGGCCTATGGCTACACCTTC.

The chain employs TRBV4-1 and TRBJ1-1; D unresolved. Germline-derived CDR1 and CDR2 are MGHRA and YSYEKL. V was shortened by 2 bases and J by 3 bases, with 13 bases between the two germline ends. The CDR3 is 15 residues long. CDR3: CASSQRPTRDTEAFF. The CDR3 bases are TGCGCCAGCAGCCAACGCCCGACTCGGGACACTGAAGCTTTCTTT.

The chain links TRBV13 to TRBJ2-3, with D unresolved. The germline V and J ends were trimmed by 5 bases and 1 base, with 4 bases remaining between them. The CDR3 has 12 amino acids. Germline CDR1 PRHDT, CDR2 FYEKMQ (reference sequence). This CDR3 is CASSVRTDTQYF. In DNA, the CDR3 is TGTGCCAGCAGCGTTCGCACAGATACGCAGTATTTT.

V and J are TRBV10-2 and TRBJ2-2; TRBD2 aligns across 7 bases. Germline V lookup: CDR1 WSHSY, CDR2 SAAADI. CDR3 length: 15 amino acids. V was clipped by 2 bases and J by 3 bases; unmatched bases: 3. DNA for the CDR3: TGCGCCAGCAGTGAGGGGGGGGGATACACCGGGGAGCTGTTTTTT. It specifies CASSEGGGYTGELFF.

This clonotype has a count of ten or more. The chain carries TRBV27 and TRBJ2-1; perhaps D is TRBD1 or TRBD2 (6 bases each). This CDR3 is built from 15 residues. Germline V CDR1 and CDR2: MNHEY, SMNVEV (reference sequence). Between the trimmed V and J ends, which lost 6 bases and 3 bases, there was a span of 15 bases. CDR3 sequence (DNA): TGTGCCAGCAGGAACTCCAGGGGACTCTACAATGAGCAGTTCTTC. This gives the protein CASRNSRGLYNEQFF.

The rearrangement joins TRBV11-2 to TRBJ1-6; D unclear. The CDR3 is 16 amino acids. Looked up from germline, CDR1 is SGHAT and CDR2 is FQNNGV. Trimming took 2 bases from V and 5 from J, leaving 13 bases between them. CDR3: CASSLPPSNHNSPLHF. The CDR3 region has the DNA TGTGCCAGCAGCTTACCCCCTTCGAACCATAATTCACCCCTCCACTTT.

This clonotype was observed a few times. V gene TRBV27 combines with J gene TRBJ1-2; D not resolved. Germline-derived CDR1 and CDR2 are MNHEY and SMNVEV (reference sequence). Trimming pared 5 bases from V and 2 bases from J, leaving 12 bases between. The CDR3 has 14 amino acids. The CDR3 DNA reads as TGTGCCAGCAGTCCCCTCCCGGGGAACTATGGCTACACCTTC. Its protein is CASSPLPGNYGYTF.

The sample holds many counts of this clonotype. CDR3 nucleotide sequence: TGTGCCAGCAGCACTAGCGGGAGGACCTACGAGCAGTACTTC. The encoded protein is CASSTSGRTYEQYF. The chain joins TRBV12-3 or TRBV12-4 to TRBJ2-7; 12 bases align to TRBD2. V lost 6 bases, J lost 2 bases, and 2 bases stayed unmatched. The CDR3 extends over 14 amino acids.

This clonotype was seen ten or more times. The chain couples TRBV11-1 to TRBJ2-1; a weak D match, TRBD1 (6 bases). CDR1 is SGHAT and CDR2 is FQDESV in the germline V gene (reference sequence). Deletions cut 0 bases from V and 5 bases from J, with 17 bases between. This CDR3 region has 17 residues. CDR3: CASSLAGANYVNNEQFF. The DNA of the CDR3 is TGTGCCAGCAGCTTAGCGGGGGCAAACTACGTCAACAATGAGCAGTTCTTC.

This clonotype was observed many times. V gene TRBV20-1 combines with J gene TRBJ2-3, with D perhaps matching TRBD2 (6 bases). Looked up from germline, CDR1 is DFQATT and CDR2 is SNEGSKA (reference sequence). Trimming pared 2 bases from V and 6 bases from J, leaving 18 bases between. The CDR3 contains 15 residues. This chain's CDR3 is CSARLSGILGDTQYF. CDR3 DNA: TGCAGTGCTAGACTTAGCGGAATTCTGGGGGATACGCAGTATTTT.